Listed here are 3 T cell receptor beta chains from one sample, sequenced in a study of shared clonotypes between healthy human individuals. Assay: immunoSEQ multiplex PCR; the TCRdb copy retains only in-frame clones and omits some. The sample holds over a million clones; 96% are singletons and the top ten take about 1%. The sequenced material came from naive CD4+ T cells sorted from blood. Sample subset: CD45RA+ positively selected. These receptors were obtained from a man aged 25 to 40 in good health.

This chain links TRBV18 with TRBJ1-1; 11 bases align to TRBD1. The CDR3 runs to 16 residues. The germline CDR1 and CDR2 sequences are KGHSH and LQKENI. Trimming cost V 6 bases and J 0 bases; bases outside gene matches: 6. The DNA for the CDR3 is TGTGCCAGCTCCCTCCGGGACAGGGGGATGAACACTGAAGCTTTCTTT. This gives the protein CASSLRDRGMNTEAFF.

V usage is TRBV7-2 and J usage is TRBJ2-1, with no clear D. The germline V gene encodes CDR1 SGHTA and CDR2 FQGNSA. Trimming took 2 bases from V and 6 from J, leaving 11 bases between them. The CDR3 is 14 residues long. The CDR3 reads CASSLLWASNEQFF. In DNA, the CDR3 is TGTGCCAGCAGCTTACTCTGGGCGAGCAATGAGCAGTTCTTC.

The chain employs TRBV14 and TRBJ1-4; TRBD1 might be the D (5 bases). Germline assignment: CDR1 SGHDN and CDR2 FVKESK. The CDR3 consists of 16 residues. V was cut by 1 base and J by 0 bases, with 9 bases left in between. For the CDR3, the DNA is TGTGCCAGCAGCCAAGGAGACAGACCAACTAATGAAAAACTGTTTTTT. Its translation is CASSQGDRPTNEKLFF.